This is a list of T cell receptor beta chains from one sample in a study of T-cell reconstitution after alpha-beta-depleted transplantation in children. TCRdb used MiXCR to reprocess the PCR reads, holding one entry per CDR3 protein. The sample consists of about 870,000 distinct CDR3 sequences, less than 20% of them appearing once. The sequenced sample was PBMCs, mostly from graft donor cells, obtained 360 days after TCRalphabeta/CD19-depleted stem cell transplant. The receptor set was obtained from a male patient aged 10-17 years who had a stem cell transplant for acute lymphoblastic leukemia, so the T cells may come from the graft donor. CDR3s include the opening cysteine and the closing phenylalanine or tryptophan. The D gene is left open where the match is weak. Expanded clones get a size class; other rows say once, few or many, or leave the size out.

D gene: TRBD1; clone size: few; J gene: TRBJ1-1; V gene: TRBV12-3/TRBV12-4; CDR3 DNA: TGTGCCAGCAACCTCAGGGGGCGGACCACTGAAGCTTTCTTT; CDR3 protein: CASNLRGRTTEAFF
D gene: TRBD2; clone size: few; J gene: TRBJ2-7; V gene: TRBV7-9; CDR3 DNA: TGTGCCAGCAGCTTAGCTCTTTGGACTAGCGGGTCCTACGAGCAGTACTTC; CDR3 protein: CASSLALWTSGSYEQYF
D gene: -; clone size: few; J gene: TRBJ1-4; V gene: TRBV5-1; CDR3 DNA: TGCGCCAGCAGCACTAGACTCGACAGGCTTCATAATGAAAAACTGTTTTTT; CDR3 protein: CASSTRLDRLHNEKLFF
D gene: TRBD2; clone size: -; J gene: TRBJ2-1; V gene: TRBV20-1; CDR3 DNA: TGCAGTGCGTGGACTAGCGGGAGAACCACCCAATATGAGCAGTTCTTC; CDR3 protein: CSAWTSGRTTQYEQFF
D gene: -; clone size: -; J gene: TRBJ1-5; V gene: TRBV7-9; CDR3 DNA: TGTGCCAGCAGCCCTGCGGGGGAGGGAGCAGGTCAGCCCCAGCATTTT; CDR3 protein: CASSPAGEGAGQPQHF
D gene: -; clone size: few; J gene: TRBJ2-5; V gene: TRBV5-1; CDR3 DNA: TGCGCCAGCAGCTTGGCCCTCGGGCGGGCGGAGACCCAGTACTTC; CDR3 protein: CASSLALGRAETQYF
D gene: TRBD2; clone size: few; J gene: TRBJ2-5; V gene: TRBV27; CDR3 DNA: TGTGCCAGCAGTTTACTGGGACTAGCGGGAGTGAGGCAAGAGACCCAGTACTTC; CDR3 protein: CASSLLGLAGVRQETQYF
D gene: -; clone size: -; J gene: TRBJ1-2; V gene: TRBV20-1; CDR3 DNA: TGCAGTGCTAGAGAGGCGAAGCGCTATGGCTACACCTTC; CDR3 protein: CSAREAKRYGYTF
D gene: TRBD1; clone size: few; J gene: TRBJ1-3; V gene: TRBV28; CDR3 DNA: TGTGCCAGCAGTCGCTCCATCGGGACAGGGGATAGCGGAAACACCATATATTTT; CDR3 protein: CASSRSIGTGDSGNTIYF
D gene: -; clone size: many; J gene: TRBJ2-1; V gene: TRBV25-1; CDR3 DNA: TGTGCCAGCAGTGGCGTATACAATGAGCAGTTCTTC; CDR3 protein: CASSGVYNEQFF
D gene: -; clone size: -; J gene: TRBJ1-1; V gene: TRBV7-2; CDR3 DNA: TGTGCCAGCAGTGTCGGGGGGGGGATGAACACTGAAGCTTTCTTT; CDR3 protein: CASSVGGGMNTEAFF
D gene: TRBD2; clone size: -; J gene: TRBJ2-2; V gene: TRBV9; CDR3 DNA: TGTGCCAGCAGCGCAGGGTTCGGGACTAGGAAGACCGGGGAGCTGTTTTTT; CDR3 protein: CASSAGFGTRKTGELFF
D gene: -; clone size: many; J gene: TRBJ2-2; V gene: TRBV25-1; CDR3 DNA: TGTGCCAGCAGTCCTCGGGAAACCGGGGAGCTGTTTTTT; CDR3 protein: CASSPRETGELFF
D gene: -; clone size: few; J gene: TRBJ1-4; V gene: TRBV7-9; CDR3 DNA: TGTGCCAGCAGCTTAGGAGGGGCGCGTAATGAAAAACTGTTTTTT; CDR3 protein: CASSLGGARNEKLFF
D gene: TRBD1; clone size: -; J gene: TRBJ1-2; V gene: TRBV4-3; CDR3 DNA: TGCGCCAGCAGCCAAGACAGGGGGCCTGTAAATAACTATGGCTACACCTTC; CDR3 protein: CASSQDRGPVNNYGYTF
D gene: TRBD1; clone size: -; J gene: TRBJ1-5; V gene: TRBV6-6; CDR3 DNA: TGTGCCAGCAGTAACCCTTCCGGGACAGCAGCGTATAGCAATCAGCCCCAGCATTTT; CDR3 protein: CASSNPSGTAAYSNQPQHF
D gene: -; clone size: few; J gene: TRBJ2-7; V gene: TRBV5-1; CDR3 DNA: TGCGCCAGCAGCGACCGGGAGACGGCCTACGAGCAGTACTTC; CDR3 protein: CASSDRETAYEQYF
D gene: TRBD2; clone size: -; J gene: TRBJ2-1; V gene: TRBV7-7; CDR3 DNA: TGTGCCAGCAGCAAAGGACTAGCAACGAATGAGCAGTTCTTC; CDR3 protein: CASSKGLATNEQFF
D gene: -; clone size: few; J gene: TRBJ2-7; V gene: TRBV4-1; CDR3 DNA: TGCGCCAGCAGCCAAGAGTGGGATGGGAACGGGAGAGTACGATTC; CDR3 protein: CASSQEWDGNGRVRF
D gene: -; clone size: -; J gene: TRBJ1-4; V gene: TRBV14; CDR3 DNA: TGTGCCAGCAGCCAAGATCAGACAGGACGGGAAAAACTGTTTTTT; CDR3 protein: CASSQDQTGREKLFF
D gene: TRBD1; clone size: -; J gene: TRBJ2-1; V gene: TRBV4-1; CDR3 DNA: TGCGCCAGCAGCCAAGCCCCCGGGACAGGGGGCGATGGACGGGGAAACAATGAGCAGTTCTTC; CDR3 protein: CASSQAPGTGGDGRGNNEQFF
D gene: TRBD2; clone size: -; J gene: TRBJ2-3; V gene: TRBV7-9; CDR3 DNA: TGTGCCAGCAGTCAAGATAGCGGGAAACGGGATACGCAGTATTTT; CDR3 protein: CASSQDSGKRDTQYF
D gene: TRBD2; clone size: many; J gene: TRBJ2-7; V gene: TRBV12-3/TRBV12-4; CDR3 DNA: TGTGCCAGCAGTCCTTGGGGACTAGCGGGAGGGTACGAGCAGTACTTC; CDR3 protein: CASSPWGLAGGYEQYF
D gene: -; clone size: many; J gene: TRBJ2-5; V gene: TRBV12-3/TRBV12-4; CDR3 DNA: TGTGCCAGCAGTTTTCGGGGTTATCCACAAGAGACCCAGTACTTC; CDR3 protein: CASSFRGYPQETQYF
D gene: -; clone size: few; J gene: TRBJ2-5; V gene: TRBV5-1; CDR3 DNA: TGCGCCAGCAGCTCGACGACGGGCGACAGGGCGGGAGGGACCCAGTACTTC; CDR3 protein: CASSSTTGDRAGGTQYF
D gene: -; clone size: -; J gene: TRBJ2-1; V gene: TRBV12-3/TRBV12-4; CDR3 DNA: TGTGCCAGCAGCCTTAATCCCGGGACTCTTTACAATGAGCAGTTCTTC; CDR3 protein: CASSLNPGTLYNEQFF
D gene: -; clone size: -; J gene: TRBJ1-3; V gene: TRBV2; CDR3 DNA: TGTGCCAGCAGTGAATTCTCTGGAAACACCATATATTTT; CDR3 protein: CASSEFSGNTIYF
D gene: -; clone size: few; J gene: TRBJ1-1; V gene: TRBV7-8; CDR3 DNA: TGTGCCAGCAGCTACCCACAGGGAAGTAACACTGAAGCTTTCTTT; CDR3 protein: CASSYPQGSNTEAFF
D gene: -; clone size: many; J gene: TRBJ2-7; V gene: TRBV5-1; CDR3 DNA: TGCGCCAGCAGCTTGGATGCCACCGTTGGACACGAGCAGTACTTC; CDR3 protein: CASSLDATVGHEQYF
D gene: TRBD2; clone size: many; J gene: TRBJ2-1; V gene: TRBV25-1; CDR3 DNA: TGTGCCAGCAGTGTACCGGGACTAGCGTCCTACAATGAGCAGTTCTTC; CDR3 protein: CASSVPGLASYNEQFF
D gene: -; clone size: -; J gene: TRBJ1-2; V gene: TRBV29-1; CDR3 DNA: TGCAGCGTTGAGCATGCGACCGTTCACTATGGCTACACCTTC; CDR3 protein: CSVEHATVHYGYTF
D gene: -; clone size: -; J gene: TRBJ2-5; V gene: TRBV7-9; CDR3 DNA: TGTGCCAGCAGCTGCCGGGACACGGAACAAGAGACCCAGTACTTC; CDR3 protein: CASSCRDTEQETQYF
D gene: -; clone size: many; J gene: TRBJ2-7; V gene: TRBV24-1; CDR3 DNA: TGTGCCACCAGTGCGAACGATGCCAGCTCCTACGAGCAGTACTTC; CDR3 protein: CATSANDASSYEQYF
D gene: -; clone size: few; J gene: TRBJ2-1; V gene: TRBV7-9; CDR3 DNA: TGTGCCAGCAGCCCCGCGGCGGGATACAATGAGCAGTTCTTC; CDR3 protein: CASSPAAGYNEQFF
D gene: TRBD2; clone size: few; J gene: TRBJ2-2; V gene: TRBV5-1; CDR3 DNA: TGCGCCAGCAGCTTGGGCTGGCTAGCGGCCAACACCGGGGAGCTGTTTTTT; CDR3 protein: CASSLGWLAANTGELFF
D gene: -; clone size: -; J gene: TRBJ1-2; V gene: TRBV12-3/TRBV12-4; CDR3 DNA: TGTGCCAGCAGTTTATCGTCAATTTCATACACCTTC; CDR3 protein: CASSLSSISYTF
D gene: -; clone size: few; J gene: TRBJ1-3; V gene: TRBV25-1; CDR3 DNA: TGTGCCAGCAGTGAATATAAGCGAAACACCATATATTTT; CDR3 protein: CASSEYKRNTIYF
D gene: TRBD2; clone size: few; J gene: TRBJ2-7; V gene: TRBV12-3/TRBV12-4; CDR3 DNA: TGTGCCAGCAGTTTCGGGGGGTTCTTCTCCTACGAGCAGTACTTC; CDR3 protein: CASSFGGFFSYEQYF
D gene: -; clone size: few; J gene: TRBJ2-7; V gene: TRBV15; CDR3 DNA: TGTGCCACCAGCCTCGGGACGGACTCCACCTACGAGCAGTACTTC; CDR3 protein: CATSLGTDSTYEQYF
D gene: -; clone size: many; J gene: TRBJ2-1; V gene: TRBV27; CDR3 DNA: TGTGCCAGCAGTTTGATTAATTTGCCCAATGAGCAGTTCTTC; CDR3 protein: CASSLINLPNEQFF
D gene: -; clone size: few; J gene: TRBJ2-2; V gene: TRBV7-6; CDR3 DNA: TGTGCCAGCAGCTTTGGCTGGGCAGGGTTGGCCGGGGAGCTGTTTTTT; CDR3 protein: CASSFGWAGLAGELFF
D gene: TRBD1; clone size: few; J gene: TRBJ1-2; V gene: TRBV12-3/TRBV12-4; CDR3 DNA: TGTGCCAGCAGTCCCGAACAGGGGGCGTCCTTCTATGGCTACACCTTC; CDR3 protein: CASSPEQGASFYGYTF
D gene: TRBD1; clone size: many; J gene: TRBJ1-4; V gene: TRBV7-3; CDR3 DNA: TGTGCCAGCAGCTTAAAAAGACAGGGGGCAACTAATGAAAAACTGTTTTTT; CDR3 protein: CASSLKRQGATNEKLFF
D gene: TRBD1; clone size: -; J gene: TRBJ1-2; V gene: TRBV12-3/TRBV12-4; CDR3 DNA: TGTGCCAGCACCTACGACAGGGTACATGGCTACACCTTC; CDR3 protein: CASTYDRVHGYTF
D gene: -; clone size: -; J gene: TRBJ2-7; V gene: TRBV11-1; CDR3 DNA: TGTGCCAGCAGCGCTCAGGGACGGCAAAGCTCCTACGAGCAGTACTTC; CDR3 protein: CASSAQGRQSSYEQYF
D gene: TRBD1; clone size: -; J gene: TRBJ2-7; V gene: TRBV11-2; CDR3 DNA: TGTGCCAGCAGCTTTGACAGGGGGCCCGAGCAGTACTTC; CDR3 protein: CASSFDRGPEQYF
D gene: TRBD2; clone size: -; J gene: TRBJ2-7; V gene: TRBV12-3/TRBV12-4; CDR3 DNA: TGTGCCAGCAGTTTAGTTTCTAGCGGGTCGACCTACGAGCAGTACTTC; CDR3 protein: CASSLVSSGSTYEQYF